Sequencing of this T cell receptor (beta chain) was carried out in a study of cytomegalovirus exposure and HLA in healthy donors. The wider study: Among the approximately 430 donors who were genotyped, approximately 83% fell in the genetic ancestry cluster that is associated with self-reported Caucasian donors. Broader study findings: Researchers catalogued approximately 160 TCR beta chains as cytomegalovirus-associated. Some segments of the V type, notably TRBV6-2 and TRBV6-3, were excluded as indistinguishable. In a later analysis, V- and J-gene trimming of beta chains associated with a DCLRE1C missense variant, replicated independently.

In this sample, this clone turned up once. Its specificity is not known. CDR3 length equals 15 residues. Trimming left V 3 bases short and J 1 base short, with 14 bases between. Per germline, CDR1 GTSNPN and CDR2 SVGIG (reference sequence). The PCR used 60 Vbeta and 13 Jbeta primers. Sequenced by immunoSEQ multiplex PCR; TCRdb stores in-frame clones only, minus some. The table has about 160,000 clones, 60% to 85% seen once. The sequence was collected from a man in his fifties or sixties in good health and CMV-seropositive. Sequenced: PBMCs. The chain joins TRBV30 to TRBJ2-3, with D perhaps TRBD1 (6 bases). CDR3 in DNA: TGTGCCTGGAGCTTACAGGGAGCGGGCACAGATACGCAGTATTTT. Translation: CAWSLQGAGTDTQYF.